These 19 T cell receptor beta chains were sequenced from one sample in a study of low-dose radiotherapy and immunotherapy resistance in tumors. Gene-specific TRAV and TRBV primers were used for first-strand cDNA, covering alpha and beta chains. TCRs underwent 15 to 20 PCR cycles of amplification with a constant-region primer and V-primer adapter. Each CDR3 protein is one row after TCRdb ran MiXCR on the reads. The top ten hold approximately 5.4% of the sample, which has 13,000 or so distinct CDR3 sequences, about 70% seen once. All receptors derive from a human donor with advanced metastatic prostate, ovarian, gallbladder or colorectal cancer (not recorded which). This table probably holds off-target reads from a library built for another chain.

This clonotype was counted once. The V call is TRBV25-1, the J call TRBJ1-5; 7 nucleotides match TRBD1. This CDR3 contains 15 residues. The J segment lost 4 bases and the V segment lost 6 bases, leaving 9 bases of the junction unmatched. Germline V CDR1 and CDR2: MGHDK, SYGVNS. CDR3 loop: CASSNTGTENQPQHF. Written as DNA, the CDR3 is TGTGCCAGCAGCAATACCGGGACAGAGAATCAGCCCCAGCATTTT.

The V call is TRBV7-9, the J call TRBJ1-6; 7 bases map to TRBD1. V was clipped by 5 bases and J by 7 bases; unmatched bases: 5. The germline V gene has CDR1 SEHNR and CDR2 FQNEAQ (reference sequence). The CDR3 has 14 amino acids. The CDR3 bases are TGTGCCAGCAGCCCGGGGACAGTAAATTCACCCCTCCACTTT. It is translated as CASSPGTVNSPLHF.

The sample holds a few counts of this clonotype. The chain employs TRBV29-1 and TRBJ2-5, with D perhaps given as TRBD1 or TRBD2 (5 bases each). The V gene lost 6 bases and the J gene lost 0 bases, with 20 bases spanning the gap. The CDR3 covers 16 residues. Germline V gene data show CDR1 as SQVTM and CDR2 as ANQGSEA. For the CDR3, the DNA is TGCAGCGTCGGGGACGGCTGGTACACGTACCAAGAGACCCAGTACTTC. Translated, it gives CSVGDGWYTYQETQYF.

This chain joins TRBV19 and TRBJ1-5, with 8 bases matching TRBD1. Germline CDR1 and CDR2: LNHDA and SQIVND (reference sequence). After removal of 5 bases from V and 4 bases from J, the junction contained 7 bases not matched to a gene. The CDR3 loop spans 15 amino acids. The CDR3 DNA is TGTGCCAGTAGTCCTGGGACAGGCAGTAATCAGCCCCAGCATTTT. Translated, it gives CASSPGTGSNQPQHF.

The CDR3: CASSLAGQGANIQYF. CDR3 nucleotide sequence: TGTGCCAGCAGCTTGGCCGGACAGGGAGCGAACATTCAGTACTTC. The chain is built from TRBV5-6 and TRBJ2-4, with TRBD1 identical over 8 bases. With 0 bases clipped from V and 7 bases from J, the junction kept 6 bases outside the gene matches. The germline V gene has CDR1 SGHDT and CDR2 YYEEEE. The CDR3 runs to 15 residues.

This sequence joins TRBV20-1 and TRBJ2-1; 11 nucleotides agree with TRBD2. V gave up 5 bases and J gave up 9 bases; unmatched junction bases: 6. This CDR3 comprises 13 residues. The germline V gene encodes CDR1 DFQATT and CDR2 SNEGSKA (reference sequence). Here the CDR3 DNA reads TGCAGTGCTGTAGCGGGGGGGACGCCTGAGCAGTTCTTC. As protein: CSAVAGGTPEQFF.

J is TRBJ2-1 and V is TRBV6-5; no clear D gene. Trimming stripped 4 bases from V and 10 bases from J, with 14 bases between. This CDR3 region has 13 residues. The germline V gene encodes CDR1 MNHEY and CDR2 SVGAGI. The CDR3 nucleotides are TGTGCCAGCAGTTCCACCTGGCGGAAAGAGCAGTTCTTC. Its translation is CASSSTWRKEQFF.

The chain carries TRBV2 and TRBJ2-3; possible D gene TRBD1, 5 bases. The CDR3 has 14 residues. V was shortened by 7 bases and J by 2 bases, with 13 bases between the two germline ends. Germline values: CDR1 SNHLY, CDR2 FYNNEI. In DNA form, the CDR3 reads TGTGCCAGCAAATCAGACAGTTACACAGATACGCAGTATTTT. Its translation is CASKSDSYTDTQYF.

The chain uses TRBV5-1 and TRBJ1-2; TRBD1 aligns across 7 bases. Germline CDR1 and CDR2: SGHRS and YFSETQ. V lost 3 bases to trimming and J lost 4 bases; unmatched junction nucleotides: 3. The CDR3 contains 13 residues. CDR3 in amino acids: CASSSDRVYGYTF. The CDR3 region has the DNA TGCGCCAGCAGCTCCGACAGGGTCTATGGCTACACCTTC.

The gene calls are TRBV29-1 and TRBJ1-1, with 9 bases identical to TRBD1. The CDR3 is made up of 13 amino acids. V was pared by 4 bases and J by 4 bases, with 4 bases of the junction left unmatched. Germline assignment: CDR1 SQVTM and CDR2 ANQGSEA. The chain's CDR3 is CSVADRGGTEAFF. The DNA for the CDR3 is TGCAGCGTTGCGGACAGGGGTGGCACTGAAGCTTTCTTT. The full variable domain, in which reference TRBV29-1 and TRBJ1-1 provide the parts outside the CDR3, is SAVISQKPSRDICQRGTSLTIQCQVDSQVTMMFWYRQQPGQSLTLIATANQGSEATYESGFVIDKFPISRPNLTFSTLTVSNMSPEDSSIYLCSVADRGGTEAFFGQGTRLTVV.

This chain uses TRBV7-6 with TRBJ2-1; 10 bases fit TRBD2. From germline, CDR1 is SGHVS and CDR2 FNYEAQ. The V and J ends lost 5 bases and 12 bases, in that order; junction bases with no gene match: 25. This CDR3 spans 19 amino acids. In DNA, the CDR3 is TGTGCCAGCAGCCCTCCGGGACTAGCGAGGAAGAGAGGGAAGAGTCCGCAGTTCTTC. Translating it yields CASSPPGLARKRGKSPQFF.

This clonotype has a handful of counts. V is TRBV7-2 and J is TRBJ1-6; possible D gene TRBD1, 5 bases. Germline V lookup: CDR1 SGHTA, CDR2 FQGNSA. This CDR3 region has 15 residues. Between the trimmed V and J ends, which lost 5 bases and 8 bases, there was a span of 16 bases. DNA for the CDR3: TGTGCCAGCAGCGGCGGGACTACCCGCTATTCACCCCTCCACTTT. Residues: CASSGGTTRYSPLHF.

The DNA of the CDR3 is TGCAGCGTGGACCGGGACGACACAGATACGCAGTATTTT. Translation gives CSVDRDDTDTQYF. The V call is TRBV29-1, the J call TRBJ2-3; TRBD1 or TRBD2 may be the D gene (5 bases each). The CDR3 spans 13 residues. Germline values: CDR1 SQVTM, CDR2 ANQGSEA. Trimming took off 6 bases at V and 2 bases at J, with 12 bases between the two ends.

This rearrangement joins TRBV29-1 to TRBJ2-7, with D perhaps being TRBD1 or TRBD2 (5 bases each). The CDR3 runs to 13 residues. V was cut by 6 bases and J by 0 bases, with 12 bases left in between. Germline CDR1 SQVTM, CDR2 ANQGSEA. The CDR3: CSVAGTNSYEQYF. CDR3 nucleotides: TGCAGCGTGGCCGGGACCAACTCCTACGAGCAGTACTTC.

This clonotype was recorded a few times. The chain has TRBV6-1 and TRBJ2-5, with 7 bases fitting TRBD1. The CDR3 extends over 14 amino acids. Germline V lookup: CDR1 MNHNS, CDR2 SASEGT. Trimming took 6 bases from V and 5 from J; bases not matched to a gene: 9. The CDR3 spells CASSDTGADETQYF. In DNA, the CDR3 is TGTGCCAGCAGCGATACAGGGGCTGACGAGACCCAGTACTTC.

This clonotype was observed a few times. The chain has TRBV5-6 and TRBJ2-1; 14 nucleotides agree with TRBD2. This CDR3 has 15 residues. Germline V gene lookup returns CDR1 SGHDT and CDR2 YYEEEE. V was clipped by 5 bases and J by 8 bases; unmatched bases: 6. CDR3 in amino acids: CASRPGTSGGHEQFF. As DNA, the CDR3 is TGTGCCAGCAGACCCGGGACTAGCGGGGGTCATGAGCAGTTCTTC.

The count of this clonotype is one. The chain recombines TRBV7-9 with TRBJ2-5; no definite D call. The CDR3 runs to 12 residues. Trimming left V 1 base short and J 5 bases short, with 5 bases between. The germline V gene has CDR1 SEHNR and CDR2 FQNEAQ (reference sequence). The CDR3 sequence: CASSLDIETQYF. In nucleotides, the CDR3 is TGTGCCAGCAGCTTAGACATTGAGACCCAGTACTTC.

This CDR3 reads CASTRQGPNYGYTF. CDR3 bases: TGTGCCAGCACCCGACAGGGCCCTAACTATGGCTACACCTTC. The chain employs TRBV6-1 and TRBJ1-2; 7 nucleotides line up with TRBD1. Losses at the gene ends were 7 bases for V and 0 bases for J; bases not matched to a gene: 5. Per germline, CDR1 MNHNS and CDR2 SASEGT. This CDR3 region has 14 residues.

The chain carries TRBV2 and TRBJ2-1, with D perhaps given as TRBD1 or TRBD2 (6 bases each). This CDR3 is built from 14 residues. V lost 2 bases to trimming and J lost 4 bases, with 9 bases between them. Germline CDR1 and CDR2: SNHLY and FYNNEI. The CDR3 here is CASSEWGAYNEQFF. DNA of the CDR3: TGTGCCAGCAGTGAATGGGGGGCTTACAATGAGCAGTTCTTC.